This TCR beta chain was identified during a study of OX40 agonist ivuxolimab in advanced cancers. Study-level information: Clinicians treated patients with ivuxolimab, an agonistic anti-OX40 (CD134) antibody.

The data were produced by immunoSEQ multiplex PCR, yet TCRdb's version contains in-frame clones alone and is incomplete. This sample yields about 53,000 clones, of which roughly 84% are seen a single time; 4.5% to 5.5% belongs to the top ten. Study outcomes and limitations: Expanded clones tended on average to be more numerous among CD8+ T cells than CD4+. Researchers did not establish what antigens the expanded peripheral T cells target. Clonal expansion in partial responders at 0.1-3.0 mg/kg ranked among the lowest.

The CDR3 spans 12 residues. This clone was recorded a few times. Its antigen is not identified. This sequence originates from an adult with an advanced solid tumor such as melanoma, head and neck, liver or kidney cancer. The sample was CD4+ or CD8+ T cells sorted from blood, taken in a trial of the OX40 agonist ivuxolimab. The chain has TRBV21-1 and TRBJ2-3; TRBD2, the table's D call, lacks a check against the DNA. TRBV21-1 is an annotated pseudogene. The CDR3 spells CASIALTDTQYF. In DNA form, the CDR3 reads TGTGCCAGCATAGCTCTCACAGATACGCAGTATTTT.